These 23 T cell receptor beta chains share one sample of origin, sequenced in a study of cytomegalovirus exposure and HLA in healthy donors. Researchers ran the PCR with 60 Vbeta and 13 Jbeta primers. The data were produced by immunoSEQ multiplex PCR, yet TCRdb's version contains in-frame clones alone and is incomplete. There are roughly 66,000 clones in the sample; 75% to 85% occur only once, and roughly 8.2% lies in the top ten. Sample: PBMCs. These receptor sequences come from a man aged 18 to 30 in good health and CMV-seropositive.

The genes are TRBV5-1 and TRBJ2-7, with D perhaps matching TRBD1 (5 bases). Deletions cut 4 bases from V and 1 base from J, with 18 bases between. The CDR3 covers 16 residues. Germline V gene data show CDR1 as SGHRS and CDR2 as YFSETQ. This CDR3 reads CASSPSTGAGSYEQYF. CDR3 bases: TGCGCCAGCAGCCCGAGTACTGGGGCAGGTTCCTACGAGCAGTACTTC.

The V and J genes are TRBV6-5 and TRBJ1-2, with 7 bases matching TRBD1. The CDR3 contains 15 residues. The germline gives CDR1 MNHEY, CDR2 SVGAGI. The ends lost 4 bases at V and 4 bases at J; junction bases unmatched: 9. CDR3 in amino acids: CASSFSRGVGYGYTF. CDR3 nucleotides: TGTGCCAGCAGTTTTTCCAGGGGGGTCGGCTATGGCTACACCTTC.

The chain employs TRBV27 and TRBJ1-1; 9 nucleotides line up with TRBD1. The length of the CDR3 is 14 residues. Trimming took 2 bases from V and 4 from J; bases not matched to a gene: 2. Germline-derived CDR1 and CDR2 are MNHEY and SMNVEV (reference sequence). As DNA, the CDR3 is TGTGCCAGCAGTTTAGACAGGGGGTCCACTGAAGCTTTCTTT. Its translation: CASSLDRGSTEAFF.

This chain uses TRBV30 with TRBJ1-5; TRBD1 might be the D (6 bases). The CDR3 has 13 amino acids. The germline CDR1 and CDR2 sequences are GTSNPN and SVGIG (reference sequence). Trimming cost V 4 bases and J 4 bases, with 11 bases left between them. CDR3 nucleotide sequence: TGTGCCTGGACCAGACAGGCAAATCAGCCCCAGCATTTT. This codes for CAWTRQANQPQHF.

CDR3 sequence: CASSLAHYEQYF. CDR3 DNA: TGTGCCAGCAGCTTAGCCCACTACGAGCAGTACTTC. The chain has TRBV7-2 and TRBJ2-7; D uncertain. Trimming pared 0 bases from V and 3 bases from J, leaving 3 bases between. This CDR3 has 12 residues. The germline V gene encodes CDR1 SGHTA and CDR2 FQGNSA.

V and J are TRBV2 and TRBJ2-5; 13 bases are shared with TRBD2. Per germline, CDR1 SNHLY and CDR2 FYNNEI. This CDR3 is built from 16 residues. Trimming cost V 1 base and J 5 bases; bases outside gene matches: 4. For the CDR3, the DNA is TGTGCCAGCAGTGAAGGGACTAGCGGGAGTTTCGAGACCCAGTACTTC. Amino acid sequence: CASSEGTSGSFETQYF.

V and J are TRBV7-9 and TRBJ2-7, with D possibly TRBD1 on 5 matching bases. V was clipped by 1 base and J by 5 bases, with 12 bases between them. Looked up from germline, CDR1 is SEHNR and CDR2 is FQNEAQ (reference sequence). The CDR3 is 14 residues long. As DNA, the CDR3 is TGTGCCAGCAGCTTAGAAGGGGTATGGGACGAGCAGTACTTC. This translates into CASSLEGVWDEQYF.

This chain uses TRBV14 with TRBJ2-7, with TRBD1 matching over 7 bases. CDR1 and CDR2 (germline): SGHDN, FVKESK. Germline trimming cut 8 bases from V and 1 base from J; bases unmatched to any gene: 8. The length of the CDR3 is 14 residues. The CDR3 loop reads CASQERQGSYEQYF. The CDR3 bases are TGTGCCAGCCAAGAGAGACAGGGATCCTACGAGCAGTACTTC.

The chain couples TRBV30 to TRBJ2-5; the match to TRBD2 covers 9 bases. The V gene end was trimmed by 3 bases and the J gene end by 2 bases; junction bases not matched to a gene: 10. This CDR3 is built from 16 residues. The germline V gene has CDR1 GTSNPN and CDR2 SVGIG (reference sequence). CDR3 sequence reads: CAWSVLGLAKQETQYF. As DNA, the CDR3 is TGTGCCTGGAGCGTCCTAGGACTAGCGAAACAAGAGACCCAGTACTTC.

The gene calls are TRBV6-1 and TRBJ2-1, with 10 bases that match TRBD2. V lost 3 bases and J lost 7; bases outside the gene matches: 9. Germline V gene sequence: CDR1 MNHNS, CDR2 SASEGT. The CDR3 runs to 16 residues. Written as DNA, the CDR3 is TGTGCCAGCAGTGACCAGCGGGGGGGCCCGGGGAATGAGCAGTTCTTC. Protein: CASSDQRGGPGNEQFF.

The genes are TRBV29-1 and TRBJ2-3; 8 nucleotides agree with TRBD1. From germline, CDR1 is SQVTM and CDR2 ANQGSEA. The V gene end was trimmed by 7 bases and the J gene end by 3 bases; junction bases not matched to a gene: 12. CDR3 size: 15 residues. This CDR3 is CSAGHRGIMTDTQYF. CDR3 bases: TGCAGCGCTGGCCACAGGGGGATAATGACAGATACGCAGTATTTT.

This clone was observed a few times. This chain uses TRBV2 with TRBJ1-1, with D unresolved. This CDR3 has 14 residues. Trimming left V 4 bases short and J 1 base short, with 10 bases between. Germline lookup yields CDR1 SNHLY and CDR2 FYNNEI. The CDR3 sequence: CASSAAPTNTEAFF. DNA of the CDR3: TGTGCCAGCAGTGCCGCACCTACGAACACTGAAGCTTTCTTT.

The gene calls are TRBV25-1 and TRBJ2-1, with D unclear. CDR3 length: 14 amino acids. Trimming took 0 bases from V and 3 from J, leaving 6 bases between them. Germline V lookup: CDR1 MGHDK, CDR2 SYGVNS. CDR3 nucleotide sequence: TGTGCCAGCAGTGAATATCCCAACTACAATGAGCAGTTCTTC. Residues: CASSEYPNYNEQFF.

The J gene is TRBJ1-3, the V gene TRBV30; D perhaps matches TRBD1 (6 bases). The length of the CDR3 is 14 residues. In germline, CDR1 is GTSNPN, CDR2 SVGIG (reference sequence). The V end lost 4 bases, the J end lost 3 bases, and 13 bases lay between the germline ends. The CDR3 DNA reads as TGTGCCTGGACCGCCGGGACAATTGGAAACACCATATATTTT. Its translation: CAWTAGTIGNTIYF.

The chain carries TRBV9 and TRBJ2-3; 15 positions match TRBD2. This CDR3 contains 16 residues. V gave up 4 bases and J gave up 3 bases; unmatched junction bases: 3. Germline CDR1 reads SGDLS; CDR2 reads YYNGEE. The DNA for the CDR3 is TGTGCCAGCAGCCTCGGGACTAGCGGGGGGACAGATACGCAGTATTTT. The encoded protein is CASSLGTSGGTDTQYF.

The V and J genes are TRBV7-7 and TRBJ1-5; D not certain. Trimming left V 4 bases short and J 4 bases short, with 11 bases between. CDR1 and CDR2 from the germline V gene are SSHAT and FNYEAQ (reference sequence). CDR3 length: 14 residues. CDR3: CASSWGDYNQPQHF. The CDR3, as DNA: TGTGCCAGCAGCTGGGGAGATTATAATCAGCCCCAGCATTTT.

This chain uses TRBV30 with TRBJ2-2; D may be TRBD2 (6 bases). CDR1 and CDR2 from the germline V gene are GTSNPN and SVGIG (reference sequence). This CDR3 spans 17 amino acids. Trimming took off 0 bases at V and 3 bases at J, with 17 bases between the two ends. This CDR3 is CAWSVGWASADTGELFF. The DNA for the CDR3 is TGTGCCTGGAGTGTAGGTTGGGCTAGCGCCGACACCGGGGAGCTGTTTTTT.

This clone was observed a few times. This chain joins TRBV2 and TRBJ1-5; the match to TRBD1 covers 7 bases. With V trimmed by 6 bases and J by 3 bases, 5 bases remained unmatched. The CDR3 extends over 14 amino acids. Germline V lookup: CDR1 SNHLY, CDR2 FYNNEI. CDR3 bases: TGTGCCAGCAGAGCCGGGACAGTCAATCAGCCCCAGCATTTT. As protein: CASRAGTVNQPQHF.

The rearrangement uses TRBV6-6 and TRBJ2-7; TRBD2 might be the D (5 bases). The CDR3 spans 14 residues. V was trimmed by 5 bases and J by 6 bases, leaving 17 bases between them. Germline lookup yields CDR1 MNHNY and CDR2 SVGAGI (reference sequence). The CDR3 sequence: CASSMTTRRVEQYF. Here the CDR3 DNA reads TGTGCCAGCAGTATGACCACTAGAAGGGTCGAGCAGTACTTC.

The V gene is TRBV5-1, the J gene TRBJ2-3, with D possibly matching TRBD2 (5 bases). In germline, CDR1 is SGHRS, CDR2 YFSETQ. This CDR3 is 14 amino acids long. V was cut by 4 bases and J by 2 bases, with 11 bases left in between. The CDR3 bases are TGCGCCAGCAGCCGGACTGACATCACAGATACGCAGTATTTT. It codes for CASSRTDITDTQYF.

V and J are TRBV29-1 and TRBJ1-5; possible D gene TRBD1, 6 bases. The CDR3 is 13 residues long. Germline V gene lookup returns CDR1 SQVTM and CDR2 ANQGSEA. V was cut by 6 bases and J by 0 bases, with 9 bases left in between. CDR3 DNA sequence: TGCAGCGTGAGGGACAATAGCAATCAGCCCCAGCATTTT. This translates into CSVRDNSNQPQHF.

This clone was counted only a few times. The CDR3 protein is CASTGRTDTQYF. The CDR3 coding sequence is TGTGCCAGCACAGGGCGCACAGATACGCAGTATTTT. This chain uses TRBV2 with TRBJ2-3; TRBD1 is a possible D gene (5 bases). CDR3 size: 12 residues. Germline assignment: CDR1 SNHLY and CDR2 FYNNEI. The V and J ends lost 7 bases and 1 base respectively, with 6 bases between them.

A few counts support this clone. The V gene is TRBV5-8, the J gene TRBJ2-7, with 9 bases fitting TRBD1. V was pared by 0 bases and J by 4 bases, with 5 bases of the junction left unmatched. The CDR3 contains 15 residues. CDR1 and CDR2 (germline): SGHTS, YDEGEE. CDR3 bases: TGTGCCAGCAGCTTGGTCGGGACAGGGTTTTACGAGCAGTACTTC. This translates into CASSLVGTGFYEQYF.